This record covers a single T cell receptor beta chain. The antigen it binds to is not known. Base quality data are lacking; no much larger clone is found one base away. This entry belongs to a study of blood T cell repertoires in COVID-19 (dated by TCRdb to between 2020 and 2021). General notes on the study: Samples covering the acute and convalescent phases of COVID-19 were provided by collaborators in the United States, Italy and Spain. A freely available public database, intended as a resource for researchers studying the immune response to SARS-CoV-2, is where the repertoires were released. Where available, HLA class I and class II types were obtained from metadata supplied by the sample provider rather than from assay-based typing. The sample metadata nearly always contained a de-identified subject ID, COVID-19 status, age in years and sex. Deeply sampled blood TCRbeta repertoires from subjects exposed to, actively infected with, or recovered from COVID-19 were included in the dataset. The material from the prospective study consisted of cDNA or gDNA derived from T cells, B-cell-depleted T cells, or PBMCs. The samples were drawn from two sources: the first 160 participants of the ongoing ImmuneRACE study, and some 1,300 subjects contributed by 6 global collaborators.

Counted from cysteine to phenylalanine, this CDR3 has 13 amino acids. The DNA shown is the 39-base CDR3, in frame from base 1. V is cut by 0 bases and J by 8 bases, and the space between the germline ends is 10 bases. The CDR1 and CDR2 encoded by the germline V gene are LGHNA and YNFKEQ. One collaborating source in Seattle enrolled patients while the patients were actively infected and followed the patients over time throughout the course of disease. The collaborating institutions used their own protocols to collect whole blood in K2EDTA tubes. For TCRbeta analysis, collaborators shipped samples as frozen whole blood, isolated PBMCs, or DNA extracted from either of those sample types. The immunoSEQ Assay, a bias-controlled multiplex PCR, was used to amplify TCRbeta CDR3 regions from genomic DNA. On the authors' methods: Nucleated cell counts per sample were estimated from amplification of reference gene primers within the assay. Sequence reads were collapsed and filtered to measure the absolute abundance of every unique TCRbeta CDR3 rearrangement. For each sample, productive Simpson clonality was calculated by taking the square root of Simpson's diversity index across productive rearrangements. Here the immuneACCESS table is served through TCRdb, limited to in-frame sequences with V and J called. Missing clones are a known gap in these copies; in checked studies unresolved V genes cover under half, and the rest lacks a known reason. Clonal size and the V and J genes are those of that table, whereas D and trimming came from the DNA. The table for this sample lists fewer than 350,000 clones; less than 90% of them were counted only once. Together, the top ten hold approximately 12% of the sample.

General findings and caveats noted by the study authors: Clinical and demographic metadata were provided uncurated, with the amount varying by source and participant.

This sequence uses TRBV4-2 and TRBJ1-1, with no D gene named confidently. This receptor was obtained from a woman aged 30 to 39 with COVID-19, enrolled during active disease. Sequencing was carried out using peripheral blood. CDR3 reads: CASSQELRSEAFF. The bases read TGTGCCAGCAGCCAAGAACTGAGATCAGAAGCTTTCTTT.